The 8 T cell receptor beta chains given below trace back to one sample, sequenced in a study of cytomegalovirus exposure and HLA in healthy donors. With 60 Vbeta and 13 Jbeta primers, the PCR was carried out. Sequenced by immunoSEQ multiplex PCR; TCRdb stores in-frame clones only, minus some. The sample yields 150,000 to 200,000 clones, around 83% seen once. Material for sequencing was PBMCs. These receptor sequences come from a man in his fifties in good health and CMV-seropositive.

The chain has TRBV5-1 and TRBJ1-1, with a tentative D call TRBD1 (5 bases). CDR3 size: 14 residues. Germline CDR1 and CDR2: SGHRS and YFSETQ. Trimming took off 7 bases at V and 2 bases at J, with 15 bases between the two ends. CDR3 sequence (DNA): TGCGCCAGCTCGCAGGTGGGGCCCAACACTGAAGCTTTCTTT. As protein: CASSQVGPNTEAFF.

The rearrangement joins TRBV5-1 to TRBJ2-7, with 7 nucleotides matching TRBD2. The germline V gene encodes CDR1 SGHRS and CDR2 YFSETQ. V lost 6 bases and J lost 0; bases outside the gene matches: 6. The CDR3 is made up of 14 amino acids. This CDR3 is CASNEGGISYEQYF. The CDR3 nucleotides read TGCGCCAGCAATGAGGGAGGGATCTCCTACGAGCAGTACTTC.

This sequence joins TRBV6-5 and TRBJ2-7; possibly TRBD1 for D (5 bases). Trimming stripped 0 bases from V and 2 bases from J, with 8 bases between. The CDR3 covers 14 residues. Per the germline V gene, CDR1 is MNHEY and CDR2 is SVGAGI. In DNA form, the CDR3 reads TGTGCCAGCAGTTACTCGACAGAAACCTACGAGCAGTACTTC. Encoded protein: CASSYSTETYEQYF.

The chain employs TRBV18 and TRBJ2-6, with 7 bases matching TRBD1. CDR3 length equals 19 residues. J gave up 0 bases and V 3 bases, and 11 bases lay outside the gene matches. The germline V gene has CDR1 KGHSH and CDR2 LQKENI. CDR3 sequence (DNA): TGTGCCAGCTCACCCCTTTCACCGGGACAGAGCTCTGGGGCCAACGTCCTGACTTTC. Its translation: CASSPLSPGQSSGANVLTF.

V and J are TRBV5-1 and TRBJ1-6; D not certain. The V end was cut by 0 bases, the J end by 7 bases, with 8 bases between. The CDR3 covers 14 residues. Per the germline V gene, CDR1 is SGHRS and CDR2 is YFSETQ. The CDR3 sequence is CASSLVGDNSPLHF. In DNA, the CDR3 is TGCGCCAGCAGCTTGGTGGGAGACAATTCACCCCTCCACTTT.

The rearrangement uses TRBV18 and TRBJ2-1; D gene uncertain. V lost 1 base and J lost 9, with 13 bases in between. CDR3 size: 14 residues. Per the germline V gene, CDR1 is KGHSH and CDR2 is LQKENI. The DNA for the CDR3 is TGTGCCAGCTCACCACAAGGCAGGTCCGCTGAGCAGTTCTTC. Translating gives CASSPQGRSAEQFF.

This clone was observed once. The gene calls are TRBV6-5 and TRBJ2-1; 13 bases fit TRBD2. Germline lookup yields CDR1 MNHEY and CDR2 SVGAGI. The CDR3 extends over 15 amino acids. The V gene end was trimmed by 6 bases and the J gene end by 2 bases; junction bases not matched to a gene: 1. The CDR3 sequence is CASRLAGGPYNEQFF. CDR3 nucleotides: TGTGCCAGCAGACTAGCGGGAGGGCCCTACAATGAGCAGTTCTTC.

The rearrangement links TRBV28 to TRBJ1-2, with no clear D. CDR1 is MDHEN and CDR2 is SYDVKM in the germline V gene. CDR3 length: 13 amino acids. V was pared by 6 bases and J by 8 bases, with 16 bases between. CDR3 loop: CASSPGREWGYTF. The CDR3 DNA is TGTGCCAGCAGCCCCGGACGGGAGTGGGGCTACACCTTC.